Presented here are 24 T cell receptor beta chains from one specimen sequenced in a study of T-cell memory formation after mild COVID-19. TCRdb re-analysed the 5' RACE reads in MiXCR, keeping a single row per CDR3 protein. Of hundreds of thousands of distinct CDR3 sequences detected, roughly 22% appear once; the ten largest clones hold under 8.5%. The sample taken for sequencing was PBMCs or a T cell subset sorted from them (not recorded which). The receptors derive from an adult woman who had mild COVID-19 (a few samples of this study predate the infection). Cell type and time point are not known.

The chain joins TRBV25-1 to TRBJ1-6; no firm D call. This CDR3 has 16 amino acids. Per the germline V gene, CDR1 is MGHDK and CDR2 is SYGVNS. The V and J ends lost 6 bases and 0 bases respectively, with 12 bases between them. The CDR3 DNA is TGTGCCAGCAGCCCGTCGGTTGGCTCCTATAATTCACCCCTCCACTTT. It translates to CASSPSVGSYNSPLHF.

This chain connects TRBV5-6 to TRBJ2-6; 8 positions agree with TRBD2. Germline V gene lookup returns CDR1 SGHDT and CDR2 YYEEEE. The length of the CDR3 is 20 residues. The ends lost 1 base at V and 2 bases at J; junction bases unmatched: 14. This CDR3 reads CASSLTRSAGLVAGANVLTF. CDR3 coding DNA: TGTGCCAGCAGCTTGACTCGGTCGGCGGGACTAGTCGCTGGGGCCAACGTCCTGACTTTC.

The chain has TRBV12-3 or TRBV12-4 and TRBJ1-2; D is ambiguous. V gave up 4 bases and J gave up 8 bases, with 11 bases separating them. CDR3 size: 12 residues. CDR3 bases: TGTGCCAGCAGTTCTAGATCTCAGGGCTACACCTTC. Residues: CASSSRSQGYTF.

This clonotype showed up just a few times. The chain has TRBV5-4 and TRBJ2-7; a possible D gene is TRBD1 (5 bases). V lost 4 bases and J lost 2, with 13 bases in between. This CDR3 region has 14 residues. The germline V gene has CDR1 SGHNT and CDR2 YYREEE (reference sequence). CDR3 sequence: CASSGAASPYEQYF. In DNA, the CDR3 is TGTGCCAGCAGCGGGGCGGCGAGCCCCTACGAGCAGTACTTC.

This chain connects TRBV6-1 to TRBJ2-7; 13 nucleotides agree with TRBD2. V was clipped by 5 bases and J by 6 bases; unmatched bases: 7. CDR3 length: 15 residues. Germline CDR1 and CDR2: MNHNS and SASEGT. CDR3 in DNA: TGTGCCAGCAGTCTGACTAGCGGGGGGACCGCCGAGCAGTACTTC. Protein sequence: CASSLTSGGTAEQYF.

Only a few counts were recorded for this clonotype. The chain is built from TRBV12-3 or TRBV12-4 and TRBJ1-5; TRBD1 matches at 9 bases. The CDR3 runs to 14 residues. J gave up 7 bases and V 4 bases, and 5 bases lay outside the gene matches. The CDR3 nucleotides are TGTGCCAGCAGTTCGACAGGGGGATGGCAGCCCCAGCATTTT. Its protein product is CASSSTGGWQPQHF.

This clonotype was picked up a small number of times. The V call is TRBV5-1, the J call TRBJ2-3; TRBD2 matches at 13 bases. Trimming removed 3 bases from V and 1 base from J; junction bases left unmatched: 5. CDR3 length: 17 residues. Germline CDR1 SGHRS, CDR2 YFSETQ. The CDR3 DNA reads as TGCGCCAGCAGCTCCGGAGGACTAGCGGGGGGCACAGATACGCAGTATTTT. Translation gives CASSSGGLAGGTDTQYF.

There are a few counts of this clonotype. The J gene is TRBJ2-2, the V gene TRBV7-2, with 7 bases lining up with TRBD1. The CDR3 covers 17 residues. The V and J ends lost 6 bases and 0 bases, in that order; junction bases with no gene match: 10. From germline, CDR1 is SGHTA and CDR2 FQGNSA. The CDR3 sequence: CASRHKTGTANTGELFF. The CDR3 nucleotides are TGTGCCAGCAGGCACAAAACCGGGACAGCGAACACCGGGGAGCTGTTTTTT.

This clonotype was found a few times. The V call is TRBV29-1, the J call TRBJ2-1; 13 bases fit TRBD2. The CDR3 contains 13 residues. Unmatched junction bases numbered 6, after V lost 6 bases and J lost 10 bases. CDR1 SQVTM and CDR2 ANQGSEA come from the germline V gene. Here the CDR3 DNA reads TGCAGCGTGGATCCGGGACTAGCGGGAGAGCAGTTCTTC. The encoded protein is CSVDPGLAGEQFF.

The chain is built from TRBV30 and TRBJ2-2; D is ambiguous. Trimming shortened V by 0 bases and J by 1 base, and 12 bases separated the two germline ends. The germline V gene encodes CDR1 GTSNPN and CDR2 SVGIG (reference sequence). CDR3 size: 16 residues. The CDR3 DNA reads as TGTGCCTGGAGTGTACCCGGGCCCTGGAACACCGGGGAGCTGTTTTTT. This encodes CAWSVPGPWNTGELFF.

The chain couples TRBV6-5 to TRBJ2-7; the D gene is possibly TRBD2 (7 bases). The CDR3 spans 15 residues. The germline CDR1 and CDR2 sequences are MNHEY and SVGAGI. V lost 2 bases and J lost 2, with 13 bases in between. The CDR3 DNA sequence: TGTGCCAGCAGTTACGGGAGGGGGGCAACCTACGAGCAGTACTTC. This encodes CASSYGRGATYEQYF.

V and J are TRBV6-5 and TRBJ1-1, with TRBD1 matching 9 bases. J gave up 4 bases and V 6 bases, and 6 bases lay outside the gene matches. Germline V CDR1 and CDR2: MNHEY, SVGAGI. CDR3 length: 14 residues. The CDR3 is CASSPRTGVTEAFF. The DNA of the CDR3 is TGTGCCAGCAGCCCCCGGACAGGGGTCACTGAAGCTTTCTTT.

This clonotype has just a few counts. CDR3 in amino acids: CAATQGVDTEAFF. The DNA for the CDR3 is TGTGCCGCTACACAGGGGGTAGACACTGAAGCTTTCTTT. The gene calls are TRBV15 and TRBJ1-1; 8 bases match TRBD1. With 11 bases clipped from V and 3 bases from J, the junction kept 8 bases outside the gene matches. The germline V gene has CDR1 LNHNV and CDR2 YYDKDF (reference sequence). CDR3 length equals 13 residues.

This clonotype has only a few counts. The chain couples TRBV6-5 to TRBJ2-7, with TRBD1 identical over 10 bases. V was clipped by 7 bases and J by 7 bases; unmatched bases: 10. Germline V gives CDR1 MNHEY, CDR2 SVGAGI. The CDR3 is 14 residues long. The CDR3 loop is CASNSGTGVGEQYF. CDR3 DNA: TGTGCCAGCAATTCAGGGACAGGGGTGGGAGAGCAGTACTTC.

This chain connects TRBV5-6 to TRBJ2-3; 7 nucleotides line up with TRBD1. This CDR3 is built from 15 residues. J lost 4 bases, V lost 4 bases, and 9 bases had no gene match. Looked up from germline, CDR1 is SGHDT and CDR2 is YYEEEE. CDR3 coding DNA: TGTGCCAGCAGCCTAACAGGGGTCCCCCCAGATACGCAGTATTTT. Translated, it gives CASSLTGVPPDTQYF.

The rearrangement joins TRBV9 to TRBJ2-1; 8 bases agree with TRBD1. The CDR3 has 14 residues. Looked up from germline, CDR1 is SGDLS and CDR2 is YYNGEE. The trim removed 7 bases at V and 3 bases at J, leaving 6 bases unmatched. Written as DNA, the CDR3 is TGTGCCAGCTCGGGACAGGAATACTACAATGAGCAGTTCTTC. Protein: CASSGQEYYNEQFF.

On this clonotype: A read error may account for a junction end that differs from germline. The rearrangement uses TRBV5-1 and TRBJ2-7, with 7 bases matching TRBD2. The CDR3 contains 14 residues. CDR1 SGHRS and CDR2 YFSETQ come from the germline V gene. CDR3 DNA sequence: TGCGCCAGCAGTTCAGCGGGGATCTCCCACGAGCAGTACTTC. Translation: CASSSAGISHEQYF.

The rearrangement links TRBV7-9 to TRBJ2-2, with D possibly TRBD1 on 6 matching bases. Germline V gene sequence: CDR1 SEHNR, CDR2 FQNEAQ (reference sequence). The CDR3 is 15 residues long. V lost 3 bases, J lost 6 bases, and 14 bases lay in between. The CDR3 sequence: CASSFNLQGPGELFF. The CDR3, as DNA: TGTGCCAGCAGCTTCAACTTACAGGGCCCCGGGGAGCTGTTTTTT.

The chain uses TRBV5-4 and TRBJ2-1; D is unclear. CDR1 and CDR2 (germline): SGHNT, YYREEE (reference sequence). The CDR3 is 14 residues long. The germline V and J ends were trimmed by 0 bases and 6 bases, with 10 bases remaining between them. In DNA, the CDR3 is TGTGCCAGCAGCTTGGCTCTGGCTTTCAATGAGCAGTTCTTC. Residues: CASSLALAFNEQFF.

In this sample, this clonotype turned up a few times. The V and J genes are TRBV7-6 and TRBJ1-1; a possible D gene is TRBD1 (6 bases). V shed 1 base and J shed 1 base, with 13 bases lying between them. CDR1 SGHVS and CDR2 FNYEAQ come from the germline V gene. The CDR3 loop spans 16 amino acids. The CDR3 sequence: CASSLGPGQSNTEAFF. The CDR3 region has the DNA TGTGCCAGCAGCTTAGGGCCCGGACAGTCGAACACTGAAGCTTTCTTT.

This clonotype was seen repeatedly, ten times or more. This rearrangement joins TRBV6-2 or TRBV6-3 to TRBJ2-1; 8 nucleotides align to TRBD1. V shed 7 bases, J shed 2 bases, and the junction held 4 bases outside the gene matches. CDR1 and CDR2 (germline): MNHEY, SVGEGT. The CDR3 covers 14 residues. CDR3 loop: CASNRQGTYNEQFF. CDR3 DNA: TGTGCCAGCAATAGACAGGGGACCTACAATGAGCAGTTCTTC.

This clonotype has a handful of counts. The chain employs TRBV7-6 and TRBJ2-2; 9 positions match TRBD2. This CDR3 is 16 amino acids long. Germline-derived CDR1 and CDR2 are SGHVS and FNYEAQ. After removal of 1 base from V and 4 bases from J, the junction contained 4 bases not matched to a gene. The CDR3, as DNA: TGTGCCAGCAGCTTAGAGGCTAGCGGGACCACCGGGGAGCTGTTTTTT. Its protein product is CASSLEASGTTGELFF.

This clonotype was detected once. The V gene is TRBV2, the J gene TRBJ1-1, with D possibly being TRBD1 (5 bases). This CDR3 is 13 amino acids long. CDR1 SNHLY and CDR2 FYNNEI come from the germline V gene. V lost 7 bases and J 5 bases, leaving 14 bases between the germline ends. CDR3 residues: CASKTARGTEAFF. The CDR3 nucleotides are TGTGCCAGCAAGACTGCACGGGGGACTGAAGCTTTCTTT.

The chain uses TRBV7-2 and TRBJ1-5; D gene unclear. Per germline, CDR1 SGHTA and CDR2 FQGNSA. The V end lost 0 bases, the J end lost 7 bases, and 7 bases lay between the germline ends. CDR3 length: 13 residues. In nucleotides, the CDR3 is TGTGCCAGCAGCTTAGCGGCTAACCAGCCCCAGCATTTT. Translation gives CASSLAANQPQHF.